This T cell receptor (beta chain) is drawn from a study of long-term antiretroviral therapy in people with HIV. At the level of the study: The oldest specimens predate the 2015 immediate-ART recommendation by about a decade. Study conclusions and caveats: Dating from about 2003 to 2018, the blood was possibly obtained under older ART regimens. Relative to control repertoires, HIV repertoires exhibited narrower CDR3 length ranges.

In its sample, this clone was seen once. Its target is unknown. The CDR3 is made up of 13 amino acids. The V gene lost 9 bases and the J gene lost 2 bases, with 14 bases spanning the gap. Germline values: CDR1 LNHDA, CDR2 SQIVND (reference sequence). Survey-level resolution applied to immunoSEQ assay v3.0. TCRdb's copy holds only in-frame clones and misses some; the assay was immunoSEQ multiplex PCR. The table lists more than 15,000 clones, 90% to 95% of them singletons. Here the sequenced sample was unsorted PBMCs, taken 0.3 years after starting antiretroviral therapy. The chain carries TRBV19 and TRBJ2-7; D is unresolved. The TCR comes from a man in his 60s with HIV. CDR3 coding DNA: TGTGCCAGCAGTCAATATCGTACCTACGAGCAGTACTTC. Translated: CASSQYRTYEQYF.